This T cell receptor (beta chain) was obtained from a study of blood T cell repertoires in COVID-19. In the authors' methods: Estimated nucleated cell counts came from reference gene primer amplification. Profiling relied on immunoSEQ multiplex PCR, and the TCRdb table lists in-frame clones only, not all of them. V, J and clone size derive from that table, while D and trimming were established from the DNA sequence. The top ten hold 0.95% to 1.2% of the sample, which has around 260,000 clones, 75% to 95% seen once. CDR3 size: 17 residues. Germline loops: CDR1 SEHNR, CDR2 FQNEAQ (reference sequence). The ends were cut back, 4 bases at V and 5 bases at J, with 23 bases in the middle. Only one count was recorded for this clone.

This sequence originates from a woman under 40 who had recovered from COVID-19. The sequencing input was PBMCs or T cells enriched from blood (not recorded which). The chain carries TRBV7-9 and TRBJ1-1, with D perhaps matching TRBD1 (6 bases). CDR3 sequence (DNA): TGTGCCAGCAGCTCACAGGGATTTAGGCGAGACAATACTGAAGCTTTCTTT. Protein product: CASSSQGFRRDNTEAFF. The variable domain in full, with the rest retrieved from reference TRBV7-9 and TRBJ1-1, is DTGVSQNPRHKITKRGQNVTFRCDPISEHNRLYWYRQTLGQGPEFLTYFQNEAQLEKSRLLSDRFSAERPKGSFSTLEIQRTEQGDSAMYLCASSSQGFRRDNTEAFFGQGTRLTVV.